These 20 T cell receptor beta chains originate from one sample sequenced in a study of T-cell memory formation after mild COVID-19. TCRdb recomputed calls from the 5' RACE reads with MiXCR, one row per CDR3 protein. The sample includes around 250,000 distinct CDR3 sequences, about 16% of them seen just once. Sequenced input: PBMCs or a T cell subset sorted from them (not recorded which). All receptors come from a man younger than 35 who had mild COVID-19 (a few samples of this study predate the infection). Cell type and time point are not known.

This clonotype has just a few counts. The CDR3 protein is CASSKERGVSYEQYF. CDR3 sequence (DNA): TGTGCCAGCAGTAAAGAGCGGGGGGTGTCCTACGAGCAGTACTTC. V is TRBV7-9 and J is TRBJ2-7, with 9 bases aligning to TRBD2. CDR1 and CDR2 from the germline V gene are SEHNR and FQNEAQ (reference sequence). V lost 6 bases to trimming and J lost 1 base; unmatched junction nucleotides: 7. CDR3 length equals 15 residues.

The sample holds many counts of this clonotype. The chain carries TRBV12-3 or TRBV12-4 and TRBJ2-3; D tentatively fits TRBD1 or TRBD2 (5 bases each). V lost 7 bases and J lost 4, with 18 bases in between. The CDR3 consists of 15 residues. The CDR3 spells CASTEWDAPADTQYF. DNA for the CDR3: TGTGCCAGCACCGAATGGGACGCGCCGGCAGATACGCAGTATTTT.

This clonotype was found a few times. The CDR3 spells CASSLEGFNNEQFF. CDR3 nucleotide sequence: TGCGCCAGCAGCTTGGAAGGGTTTAACAATGAGCAGTTCTTC. The rearrangement links TRBV5-1 to TRBJ2-1; D is unresolved. This CDR3 has 14 amino acids. Trimming cost V 0 bases and J 5 bases, with 9 bases left between them. Germline CDR1 SGHRS, CDR2 YFSETQ.

This clonotype was detected many times. This chain links TRBV4-1 with TRBJ1-2; D ambiguous. Between the trimmed V and J ends, which lost 3 bases and 6 bases, there was a span of 14 bases. The CDR3 contains 14 residues. The germline CDR1 and CDR2 sequences are MGHRA and YSYEKL. The DNA for the CDR3 is TGCGCCAGCAGCCAGGACGGCCTAAGCGATGGCTACACCTTC. Protein: CASSQDGLSDGYTF.

In this sample, this clonotype turned up a few times. The chain carries TRBV12-3 or TRBV12-4 and TRBJ2-5; 7 bases are a match to TRBD2. V shed 4 bases and J 5 bases; nucleotides not matched to a gene: 4. The CDR3 runs to 13 residues. Here the CDR3 DNA reads TGTGCCAGCAGTTCAAGGGGAGGGGAGACCCAGTACTTC. It specifies CASSSRGGETQYF.

The rearrangement uses TRBV7-2 and TRBJ2-5; TRBD2 matches at 8 bases. Trimming removed 2 bases from V and 7 bases from J; junction bases left unmatched: 9. The CDR3 length is 15 residues. Germline CDR1 and CDR2: SGHTA and FQGNSA. The CDR3 bases are TGTGCCAGCAGCTTAATTAGCGGGGTTTCGTCGACCCAGTACTTC. Its protein product is CASSLISGVSSTQYF.

The rearrangement links TRBV6-2 or TRBV6-3 to TRBJ2-2; the D is unclear. Germline V lookup: CDR1 MNHEY, CDR2 SVGEGT. The CDR3 runs to 14 residues. V was shortened by 2 bases and J by 7 bases, with 11 bases between the two germline ends. The CDR3 DNA follows: TGTGCCAGCAGTTACCTAAGAGGTAACGGGGAGCTGTTTTTT. Translation: CASSYLRGNGELFF.

There are many counts of this clonotype. The rearrangement joins TRBV7-3 to TRBJ2-3; 11 bases are a match to TRBD2. The CDR3 totals 15 residues. V dropped 5 bases and J dropped 2; count of bases not matched to a gene: 3. Germline CDR1 and CDR2: SGHTA and FQGTGA. In DNA form, the CDR3 reads TGTGCCAGCAGCCCGGGACTAGCGGACACAGATACGCAGTATTTT. Its translation is CASSPGLADTDTQYF.

The chain uses TRBV27 and TRBJ2-1, with 7 bases aligning to TRBD1. With 5 bases clipped from V and 0 bases from J, the junction kept 10 bases outside the gene matches. CDR3 length: 17 amino acids. Germline CDR1 is MNHEY and CDR2 is SMNVEV (reference sequence). The CDR3 spells CASSPYLTGTSYNEQFF. As DNA, the CDR3 is TGTGCCAGCAGTCCCTACCTGACAGGGACCTCCTACAATGAGCAGTTCTTC.

This clonotype was observed a single time. The V gene is TRBV6-2 or TRBV6-3, the J gene TRBJ2-1; no clear D. The germline V gene encodes CDR1 MNHEY and CDR2 SVGEGT. Trimming took 8 bases from V and 0 from J, leaving 8 bases between them. The CDR3 runs 13 residues. In nucleotides, the CDR3 is TGTGCCAGCGAATCGAGCTCCTACAATGAGCAGTTCTTC. This encodes CASESSSYNEQFF.

This clonotype was seen repeatedly, ten times or more. The chain has TRBV5-1 and TRBJ2-5, with 7 nucleotides matching TRBD2. After removal of 1 base from V and 0 bases from J, the junction contained 9 bases not matched to a gene. The CDR3 spans 17 residues. CDR1 SGHRS and CDR2 YFSETQ come from the germline V gene. Here the CDR3 DNA reads TGCGCCAGCAGCTTGACGGGAGCGGGGTCTTACCAAGAGACCCAGTACTTC. Translated, it gives CASSLTGAGSYQETQYF.

This chain links TRBV29-1 with TRBJ2-7, with a tentative D call TRBD2 (6 bases). Germline V gene data show CDR1 as SQVTM and CDR2 as ANQGSEA. The CDR3 is made up of 12 amino acids. The V and J ends lost 6 bases and 6 bases respectively, with 15 bases between them. The CDR3 is CSVSSDGGEQYF. The CDR3, as DNA: TGCAGCGTATCTAGCGATGGAGGCGAGCAGTACTTC.

The rearrangement joins TRBV11-1 to TRBJ1-1; no clear D. V lost 1 base, J lost 5 bases, and 8 bases lay in between. CDR1 and CDR2 from the germline V gene are SGHAT and FQDESV (reference sequence). There are 13 residues in the CDR3. The CDR3 spells CASSLDLPTEAFF. CDR3 coding DNA: TGTGCCAGCAGCTTAGACCTGCCTACTGAAGCTTTCTTT.

V usage is TRBV7-8 and J usage is TRBJ1-1; D not certain. Trimming stripped 4 bases from V and 2 bases from J, with 14 bases between. Germline V gene lookup returns CDR1 SGHVS and CDR2 FQNEAQ. The CDR3 has 15 residues. CDR3 DNA: TGTGCCAGCAGCTACCAGAGGGTCCTTAACACTGAAGCTTTCTTT. It yields the protein CASSYQRVLNTEAFF.

The rearrangement links TRBV7-2 to TRBJ1-6, with 7 bases fitting TRBD1. Germline V lookup: CDR1 SGHTA, CDR2 FQGNSA. After removal of 4 bases from V and 7 bases from J, the junction contained 4 bases not matched to a gene. The CDR3 totals 14 residues. The CDR3 here is CASSWGQRNSPLHF. The CDR3 DNA reads TGTGCCAGCAGCTGGGGACAGAGGAATTCACCCCTCCACTTT.

This clonotype was seen repeatedly, ten times or more. V gene TRBV7-2 combines with J gene TRBJ1-5; D is ambiguous. The germline V and J ends were trimmed by 2 bases and 10 bases, with 9 bases remaining between them. Germline V CDR1 and CDR2: SGHTA, FQGNSA. CDR3 length equals 12 residues. The CDR3 is CASSLSLNPQHF. The CDR3 nucleotides read TGTGCCAGCAGCTTATCTCTAAATCCCCAGCATTTT.

The rearrangement joins TRBV27 to TRBJ2-3, with D possibly called TRBD1 or TRBD2 (5 bases each). CDR1 is MNHEY, CDR2 SMNVEV, per germline (reference sequence). Trimming took off 8 bases at V and 1 base at J, with 25 bases between the two ends. The CDR3 spans 18 residues. The CDR3: CASASPRRGVWGTDTQYF. The DNA of the CDR3 is TGTGCCAGCGCTTCCCCCAGGCGAGGGGTCTGGGGCACAGATACGCAGTATTTT.

This clonotype came up many times. The chain links TRBV4-3 to TRBJ2-5; 10 nucleotides line up with TRBD1. Germline V gene data show CDR1 as LGHNA and CDR2 as YSLEER. V trimming: 0 bases; J trimming: 5 bases; junction bases outside the gene matches: 12. The CDR3 loop spans 18 amino acids. For the CDR3, the DNA is TGCGCCAGCAGCCAAGAAGGGCCCCCGACAGGGGGCTGGGAGACCCAGTACTTC. Translation: CASSQEGPPTGGWETQYF.

This sequence joins TRBV7-2 and TRBJ1-1; D not certain. CDR1 and CDR2 from the germline V gene are SGHTA and FQGNSA. The ends were cut back, 5 bases at V and 2 bases at J, with 9 bases in the middle. The CDR3 has 13 amino acids. In nucleotides, the CDR3 is TGTGCCAGCAGCCCTGAACGTAACACTGAAGCTTTCTTT. Translated: CASSPERNTEAFF.

This clonotype was seen repeatedly, ten times or more. The chain links TRBV7-9 to TRBJ1-2, with D uncertain. CDR3 size: 13 residues. V was shortened by 4 bases and J by 3 bases, with 9 bases between the two germline ends. Looked up from germline, CDR1 is SEHNR and CDR2 is FQNEAQ (reference sequence). CDR3 coding DNA: TGTGCCAGCAGCTCCGCAGGCTACTATGGCTACACCTTC. Its protein product is CASSSAGYYGYTF.